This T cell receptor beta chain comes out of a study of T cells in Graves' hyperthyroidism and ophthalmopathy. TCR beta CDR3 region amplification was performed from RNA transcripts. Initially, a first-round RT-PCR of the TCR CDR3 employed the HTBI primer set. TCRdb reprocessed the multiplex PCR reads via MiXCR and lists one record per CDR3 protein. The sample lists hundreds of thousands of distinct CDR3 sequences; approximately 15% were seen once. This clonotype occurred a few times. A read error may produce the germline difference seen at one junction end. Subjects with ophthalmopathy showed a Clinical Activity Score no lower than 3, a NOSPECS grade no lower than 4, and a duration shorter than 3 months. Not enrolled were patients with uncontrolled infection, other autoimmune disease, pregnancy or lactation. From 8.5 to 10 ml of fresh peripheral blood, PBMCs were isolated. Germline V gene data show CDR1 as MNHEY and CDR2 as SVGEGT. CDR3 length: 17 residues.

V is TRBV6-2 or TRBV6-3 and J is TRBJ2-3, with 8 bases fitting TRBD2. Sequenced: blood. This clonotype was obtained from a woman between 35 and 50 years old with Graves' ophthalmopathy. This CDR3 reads CASSYTGGPISTATQYF. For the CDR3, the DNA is TGTGCCAGCAGTTACACGGGAGGGCCTATTTCGACAGCTACGCAGTATTTT.